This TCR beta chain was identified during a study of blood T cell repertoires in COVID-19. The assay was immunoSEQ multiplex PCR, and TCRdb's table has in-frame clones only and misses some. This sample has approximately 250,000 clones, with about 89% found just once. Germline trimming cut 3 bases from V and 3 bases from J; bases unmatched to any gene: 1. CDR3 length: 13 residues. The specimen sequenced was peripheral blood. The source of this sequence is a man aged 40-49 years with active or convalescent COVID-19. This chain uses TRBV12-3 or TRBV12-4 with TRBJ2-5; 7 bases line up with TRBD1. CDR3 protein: CASSFTGEETQYF. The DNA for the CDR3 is TGTGCCAGCAGTTTTACAGGGGAAGAGACCCAGTACTTC.